Below are 29 T cell receptor beta chains sequenced from a single sample in a study of blood T cell repertoires in COVID-19. Libraries were prepared by immunoSEQ multiplex PCR; TCRdb keeps only in-frame clonotypes and omits some of them. The repertoire holds 70,000 to 95,000 clones, with 80% to 90% as singletons. The sequencing sample was made of peripheral blood. The receptors shown here come from a human donor in a cohort sampled during active COVID-19.

The sample holds one count of this clone. The rearrangement uses TRBV5-1 and TRBJ2-1, with 12 bases identical to TRBD2. CDR1 is SGHRS, CDR2 YFSETQ, per germline. With 4 bases clipped from V and 4 bases from J, the junction kept 6 bases outside the gene matches. This CDR3 region has 16 residues. CDR3 region: CASSPTSGGPYNEQFF. CDR3 sequence (DNA): TGCGCCAGCAGCCCCACTAGCGGGGGGCCTTACAATGAGCAGTTCTTC.

This chain uses TRBV6-6 with TRBJ2-3, with a possible D match to TRBD2 (7 bases). This CDR3 has 15 residues. V gave up 6 bases and J gave up 0 bases, with 13 bases separating them. Germline CDR1 MNHNY, CDR2 SVGAGI (reference sequence). CDR3 nucleotide sequence: TGTGCCAGCAGGGGGGGGCTCACTAGCACAGATACGCAGTATTTT. This encodes CASRGGLTSTDTQYF.

The chain recombines TRBV6-6 with TRBJ2-7, with 15 bases aligning to TRBD2. Germline trimming cut 5 bases from V and 0 bases from J; bases unmatched to any gene: 5. Per germline, CDR1 MNHNY and CDR2 SVGAGI (reference sequence). This CDR3 is 17 amino acids long. The CDR3 DNA reads as TGTGCCAGCAGTCAGGGACTAGCGGGGGGACCCTCCTACGAGCAGTACTTC. This codes for CASSQGLAGGPSYEQYF.

This chain connects TRBV5-1 to TRBJ2-5; tentative D call: TRBD1 (6 bases). CDR1 is SGHRS and CDR2 is YFSETQ in the germline V gene. The CDR3 is 15 residues long. Trimming left V 1 base short and J 1 base short, with 11 bases between. CDR3 amino acids: CASSLLGTSQETQYF. CDR3 in DNA: TGCGCCAGCAGCTTGTTGGGGACAAGCCAAGAGACCCAGTACTTC.

The chain employs TRBV29-1 and TRBJ2-7; D uncertain. CDR3 length: 10 residues. Trimming removed 5 bases from V and 7 bases from J, with 9 bases in between. In germline, CDR1 is SQVTM, CDR2 ANQGSEA. The DNA of the CDR3 is TGCAGCGTTCGAACGGGTGAGCAGTACTTC. The encoded protein is CSVRTGEQYF.

The V gene is TRBV18, the J gene TRBJ1-4; D not certain. Germline V gene lookup returns CDR1 KGHSH and CDR2 LQKENI. The V end was cut by 1 base, the J end by 4 bases, with 10 bases between. The CDR3 has 15 residues. CDR3 loop: CASSPLRGDNEKLFF. Written as DNA, the CDR3 is TGTGCCAGCTCACCACTCCGGGGAGATAATGAAAAACTGTTTTTT.

The V gene is TRBV11-3, the J gene TRBJ1-3, with D possibly TRBD1 on 6 matching bases. Germline lookup yields CDR1 SGHNT and CDR2 YENEEA. The V and J ends lost 5 bases and 2 bases respectively, with 7 bases between them. The CDR3 extends over 13 amino acids. CDR3: CASSTGTGNTIYF. The CDR3 DNA reads TGTGCCAGCAGCACAGGGACTGGAAACACCATATATTTT.

The chain carries TRBV28 and TRBJ1-3; no definite D call. CDR3 length: 11 residues. Per the germline V gene, CDR1 is MDHEN and CDR2 is SYDVKM. Deletions cut 11 bases from V and 1 base from J, with 6 bases between. The CDR3, as DNA: TGTGCCCCCTCGTCTGGAAACACCATATATTTT. Translated, it gives CAPSSGNTIYF. Full variable domain (rest looked up from reference TRBV28 and TRBJ1-3): DVKVTQSSRYLVKRTGEKVFLECVQDMDHENMFWYRQDPGLGLRLIYFSYDVKMKEKGDIPEGYSVSREKKERFSLILESASTNQTSMYLCAPSSGNTIYFGEGSWLTVV.

The chain recombines TRBV28 with TRBJ1-1; a possible D gene is TRBD1 (6 bases). From germline, CDR1 is MDHEN and CDR2 SYDVKM. The V and J ends lost 6 bases and 6 bases respectively, with 14 bases between them. The CDR3 consists of 13 residues. The CDR3 here is CASRTNRVSEAFF. CDR3 bases: TGTGCCAGCAGGACCAACAGGGTCTCTGAAGCTTTCTTT.

The chain employs TRBV7-9 and TRBJ2-1; 7 bases are a match to TRBD1. This CDR3 has 14 amino acids. Trimming took 3 bases from V and 8 from J; bases not matched to a gene: 7. CDR1 and CDR2 (germline): SEHNR, FQNEAQ (reference sequence). The CDR3 loop is CASSLVGGWDEQFF. DNA for the CDR3: TGTGCCAGCAGCTTGGTAGGGGGCTGGGATGAGCAGTTCTTC. Drawing the rest from reference TRBV7-9 and TRBJ2-1, the complete variable domain is DTGVSQNPRHKITKRGQNVTFRCDPISEHNRLYWYRQTLGQGPEFLTYFQNEAQLEKSRLLSDRFSAERPKGSFSTLEIQRTEQGDSAMYLCASSLVGGWDEQFFGPGTRLTVL.

This rearrangement joins TRBV2 to TRBJ2-3; TRBD2 matches 8 bases. Looked up from germline, CDR1 is SNHLY and CDR2 is FYNNEI. The CDR3 runs to 14 residues. The ends lost 7 bases at V and 2 bases at J; junction bases unmatched: 5. The CDR3 DNA reads TGTGCCAGCAAACGGGGGGGTTCCACAGATACGCAGTATTTT. Its protein product is CASKRGGSTDTQYF.

The chain joins TRBV2 to TRBJ2-4; 11 nucleotides agree with TRBD1. The V gene end was trimmed by 5 bases and the J gene end by 8 bases; junction bases not matched to a gene: 5. CDR3 length equals 14 residues. Germline lookup yields CDR1 SNHLY and CDR2 FYNNEI. Here the CDR3 reads CASSTGQGADIQYF. The CDR3 nucleotides are TGTGCCAGCAGTACCGGACAGGGGGCCGACATTCAGTACTTC.

V gene TRBV19 combines with J gene TRBJ1-5; 9 nucleotides agree with TRBD1. V gave up 6 bases and J gave up 6 bases; unmatched junction bases: 9. This CDR3 comprises 15 residues. The germline gives CDR1 LNHDA, CDR2 SQIVND (reference sequence). The DNA of the CDR3 is TGTGCCAGTAGCCCGGACAGGGGAAGGGGTCAGCCCCAGCATTTT. Translated: CASSPDRGRGQPQHF. Full variable domain (remainder filled in from reference TRBV19 and TRBJ1-5): DGGITQSPKYLFRKEGQNVTLSCEQNLNHDAMYWYRQDPGQGLRLIYYSQIVNDFQKGDIAEGYSVSREKKESFPLTVTSAQKNPTAFYLCASSPDRGRGQPQHFGDGTRLSIL.

This clone was counted once. This chain joins TRBV6-5 and TRBJ2-2, with 9 bases fitting TRBD1. CDR3 length: 13 amino acids. From germline, CDR1 is MNHEY and CDR2 SVGAGI. V dropped 6 bases and J dropped 6; count of bases not matched to a gene: 2. The CDR3 DNA follows: TGTGCCAGCAGGGGACAGGGATCCGGGGAGCTGTTTTTT. Protein: CASRGQGSGELFF.

The chain is built from TRBV7-6 and TRBJ2-7; D is possibly TRBD2 (5 bases). V gave up 5 bases and J gave up 0 bases, with 14 bases separating them. The CDR3 has 15 amino acids. In germline, CDR1 is SGHVS, CDR2 FNYEAQ. The chain's CDR3 is CASSPRGFSSYEQYF. The CDR3 coding sequence is TGTGCCAGCAGCCCTCGGGGTTTTAGCTCCTACGAGCAGTACTTC.

This chain uses TRBV18 with TRBJ1-5; D perhaps matches TRBD1 (6 bases). Trimming shortened V by 2 bases and J by 6 bases, and 11 bases separated the two germline ends. This CDR3 is 14 amino acids long. Germline CDR1 and CDR2: KGHSH and LQKENI. The CDR3 here is CASSPGGGGQPQHF. CDR3 sequence (DNA): TGTGCCAGCTCACCAGGGGGCGGAGGTCAGCCCCAGCATTTT.

The chain recombines TRBV4-1 with TRBJ2-6; D is perhaps TRBD1 (6 bases). The CDR3 extends over 16 amino acids. Trimming shortened V by 0 bases and J by 1 base, and 7 bases separated the two germline ends. Per the germline V gene, CDR1 is MGHRA and CDR2 is YSYEKL. The CDR3 sequence: CASSQDQGSGANVLTF. CDR3 coding DNA: TGCGCCAGCAGCCAAGATCAGGGGTCTGGGGCCAACGTCCTGACTTTC.

The chain links TRBV5-1 to TRBJ2-2, with D perhaps TRBD1 (6 bases). This CDR3 region has 15 residues. V gave up 4 bases and J gave up 8 bases, with 18 bases separating them. Germline-derived CDR1 and CDR2 are SGHRS and YFSETQ. This chain's CDR3 is CASSRITGNQGELFF. The CDR3 nucleotides read TGCGCCAGCAGCCGTATTACAGGGAATCAGGGGGAGCTGTTTTTT.

This rearrangement joins TRBV2 to TRBJ1-2; D is possibly TRBD1 (6 bases). The CDR3 extends over 12 amino acids. V was pared by 2 bases and J by 8 bases, with 9 bases between. Germline CDR1 SNHLY, CDR2 FYNNEI. The CDR3 DNA reads TGTGCCAGCAGTGAACGGGACAACGGCTACACCTTC. It specifies CASSERDNGYTF.

V usage is TRBV10-3 and J usage is TRBJ2-5, with D hard to call. CDR1 is ENHRY, CDR2 SYGVKD, per germline. The CDR3 runs 12 residues. Trimming shortened V by 8 bases and J by 1 base, and 8 bases separated the two germline ends. The DNA for the CDR3 is TGTGCCATCTCCCCGGGCCAAGAGACCCAGTACTTC. It encodes CAISPGQETQYF.

The chain carries TRBV20-1 and TRBJ2-3; D possibly corresponds to TRBD1 (6 bases). With 7 bases removed from V and 6 bases from J, the gap between germline ends came to 17 bases. The V gene's germline CDR1 is DFQATT and CDR2 SNEGSKA (reference sequence). The length of the CDR3 is 13 residues. The CDR3 is CSVSPRQGDTQYF. The CDR3 bases are TGCAGTGTTAGTCCCAGGCAGGGGGATACGCAGTATTTT.

This chain joins TRBV5-1 and TRBJ2-2; weak D call: TRBD1 (6 bases). The V and J ends lost 1 base and 0 bases respectively, with 16 bases between them. This CDR3 spans 18 amino acids. Germline V CDR1 and CDR2: SGHRS, YFSETQ. DNA of the CDR3: TGCGCCAGCAGCTTGACGGCAGGGGCCATGTCGAACACCGGGGAGCTGTTTTTT. Translating it yields CASSLTAGAMSNTGELFF.

The chain joins TRBV7-2 to TRBJ2-7; 7 nucleotides agree with TRBD1. V was clipped by 1 base and J by 9 bases; unmatched bases: 12. CDR1 is SGHTA, CDR2 FQGNSA, per germline. The CDR3 sequence is 15 residues long. CDR3 loop: CASSLESDRDTPQYF. The CDR3 coding sequence is TGTGCCAGCAGCTTAGAATCTGACAGGGACACGCCGCAGTACTTC. The full variable domain, completed using reference TRBV7-2 and TRBJ2-7, is GAGVSQSPSNKVTEKGKDVELRCDPISGHTALYWYRQSLGQGLEFLIYFQGNSAPDKSGLPSDRFSAERTGGSVSTLTIQRTQQEDSAVYLCASSLESDRDTPQYFGPGTRLTVT.

This clone showed up just once. CDR3 in DNA: TGCGCCAGCAGCTTCCGACGCGGGGTTTCGCCAGATACGCAGTATTTT. It is translated as CASSFRRGVSPDTQYF. The chain employs TRBV5-1 and TRBJ2-3; D perhaps matches TRBD2 (6 bases). The length of the CDR3 is 16 residues. Between the trimmed V and J ends, which lost 2 bases and 4 bases, there was a span of 17 bases. Per the germline V gene, CDR1 is SGHRS and CDR2 is YFSETQ.

This chain joins TRBV5-4 and TRBJ2-5, with TRBD2 matching 9 bases. The J segment lost 4 bases and the V segment lost 2 bases, leaving 6 bases of the junction unmatched. The CDR3 runs to 15 residues. Per the germline V gene, CDR1 is SGHNT and CDR2 is YYREEE (reference sequence). The CDR3 coding sequence is TGTGCCAGCAGCTTCGCGGGGGGGCGAGGAGAGACCCAGTACTTC. This codes for CASSFAGGRGETQYF.

The J gene is TRBJ2-2, the V gene TRBV7-8; 9 bases line up with TRBD1. Germline V gene sequence: CDR1 SGHVS, CDR2 FQNEAQ. J was trimmed by 5 bases and V by 7 bases; bases with no gene match: 11. CDR3 size: 16 residues. The CDR3: CASIDSGTGRTGELFF. In DNA, the CDR3 is TGTGCCAGCATCGATTCAGGGACAGGGCGAACCGGGGAGCTGTTTTTT.

The V and J genes are TRBV4-1 and TRBJ2-2, with 15 bases lining up with TRBD2. CDR3 length: 18 amino acids. Germline CDR1 reads MGHRA; CDR2 reads YSYEKL. J lost 1 base, V lost 5 bases, and 5 bases had no gene match. The CDR3 DNA reads TGCGCCAGCAGCGTGAGGGGACTAGCGGGGGGGAACACCGGGGAGCTGTTTTTT. It is translated as CASSVRGLAGGNTGELFF.

This clone was observed once. This rearrangement joins TRBV30 to TRBJ1-1; D is uncertain. The germline V gene encodes CDR1 GTSNPN and CDR2 SVGIG (reference sequence). V lost 2 bases, J lost 0 bases, and 10 bases lay in between. This CDR3 has 14 residues. This CDR3 is CAWSQDIMNTEAFF. The CDR3 nucleotides read TGTGCCTGGAGTCAGGATATCATGAACACTGAAGCTTTCTTT.

The chain couples TRBV24-1 to TRBJ2-3; TRBD2 aligns across 8 bases. Trimming at V came to 5 bases and at J to 3 bases, leaving 3 bases not matched to a gene. CDR1 is KGHDR and CDR2 is SFDVKD in the germline V gene. The CDR3 has 14 amino acids. CDR3: CATSAASGTDTQYF. The CDR3 DNA reads TGTGCCACCAGTGCAGCTAGCGGGACAGATACGCAGTATTTT.